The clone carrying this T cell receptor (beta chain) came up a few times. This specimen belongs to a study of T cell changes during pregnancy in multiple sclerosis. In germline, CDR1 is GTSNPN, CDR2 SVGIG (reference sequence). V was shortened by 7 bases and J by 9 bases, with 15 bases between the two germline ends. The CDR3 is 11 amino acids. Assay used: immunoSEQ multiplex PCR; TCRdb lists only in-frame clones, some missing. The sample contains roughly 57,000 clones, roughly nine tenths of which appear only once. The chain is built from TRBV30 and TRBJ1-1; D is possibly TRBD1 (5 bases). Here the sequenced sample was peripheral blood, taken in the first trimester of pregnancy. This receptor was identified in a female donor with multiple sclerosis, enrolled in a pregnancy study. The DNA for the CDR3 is TGTGCCTCCTCGGAAGGGGCTCAAGCTTTCTTT. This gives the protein CASSEGAQAFF. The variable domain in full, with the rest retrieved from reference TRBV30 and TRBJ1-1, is SQTIHQWPATLVQPVGSPLSLECTVEGTSNPNLYWYRQAAGRGLQLLFYSVGIGQISSEVPQNLSASRPQDRQFILSSKKLLLSDSGFYLCASSEGAQAFFGQGTRLTVV.